The 28 T cell receptor beta chains listed next were all sequenced from one sample in a study of blood T cell repertoires in COVID-19. TCRdb's table, derived via immunoSEQ multiplex PCR, lists solely in-frame clones and lacks some. The sample includes approximately 260,000 clones, 89% of them seen just once. The source material was PBMCs or T cells enriched from blood (not recorded which). Receptors originate from a woman in her sixties who had recovered from COVID-19.

The V call is TRBV5-1, the J call TRBJ1-3, with 7 bases matching TRBD1. The V gene's germline CDR1 is SGHRS and CDR2 YFSETQ. This CDR3 is built from 15 residues. Trimming cost V 4 bases and J 3 bases; bases outside gene matches: 7. CDR3 residues: CASSRTGVFGNTIYF. DNA for the CDR3: TGCGCCAGCAGCCGAACAGGGGTCTTTGGAAACACCATATATTTT.

The chain has TRBV5-6 and TRBJ1-1, with D maybe TRBD1 (6 bases). Between the trimmed V and J ends, which lost 3 bases and 2 bases, there was a span of 17 bases. Per germline, CDR1 SGHDT and CDR2 YYEEEE. The CDR3 runs to 16 residues. The CDR3 reads CASSSRRRGRNTEAFF. The CDR3 nucleotides are TGTGCCAGCAGCTCACGACGGCGGGGGCGAAACACTGAAGCTTTCTTT.

As for this clone: The same CDR3 arises from other DNA sequences in this sample as well. The V and J genes are TRBV7-8 and TRBJ1-1, with TRBD1 matching over 8 bases. Germline assignment: CDR1 SGHVS and CDR2 FQNEAQ. V gave up 3 bases and J gave up 4 bases; unmatched junction bases: 1. This CDR3 contains 13 residues. The CDR3 sequence is CASSFTGGTEAFF. As DNA, the CDR3 is TGTGCCAGCAGCTTTACAGGGGGCACTGAAGCTTTCTTT.

The rearrangement joins TRBV9 to TRBJ1-5; 7 nucleotides agree with TRBD1. Germline CDR1 is SGDLS and CDR2 is YYNGEE. Trimming removed 4 bases from V and 2 bases from J; junction bases left unmatched: 3. CDR3 size: 14 residues. CDR3 coding DNA: TGTGCCAGCAGCCCAACAGGGGGCAATCAGCCCCAGCATTTT. This codes for CASSPTGGNQPQHF.

V and J are TRBV5-5 and TRBJ1-5; no clear D gene. This CDR3 spans 16 amino acids. Trimming left V 2 bases short and J 0 bases short, with 12 bases between. Germline CDR1 and CDR2: SGHKS and YYEKEE (reference sequence). As DNA, the CDR3 is TGTGCCAGCAGCTTAAGTGCGGAAGCTAGCAATCAGCCCCAGCATTTT. Its translation is CASSLSAEASNQPQHF.

The chain couples TRBV13 to TRBJ2-7; D unresolved. There are 15 residues in the CDR3. V was cut by 6 bases and J by 5 bases, with 20 bases left in between. Germline V lookup: CDR1 PRHDT, CDR2 FYEKMQ (reference sequence). The CDR3 sequence: CASSHSFDRGHEQYF. CDR3 in DNA: TGTGCCAGCAGTCATAGTTTCGACCGTGGGCACGAGCAGTACTTC.

The rearrangement links TRBV7-9 to TRBJ1-3; D gene uncertain. Per germline, CDR1 SEHNR and CDR2 FQNEAQ (reference sequence). V was trimmed by 5 bases and J by 8 bases, leaving 10 bases between them. CDR3 size: 12 residues. The CDR3 region has the DNA TGTGCCAGCAGCCCACTTTCGTACACCATATATTTT. Amino acids: CASSPLSYTIYF.

CDR3 loop: CASSQGVGQGAVKPQHF. DNA of the CDR3: TGCGCCAGCAGCCAAGGGGTGGGACAGGGGGCGGTCAAGCCCCAGCATTTT. The rearrangement joins TRBV4-1 to TRBJ1-5; TRBD1 aligns across 12 bases. Germline-derived CDR1 and CDR2 are MGHRA and YSYEKL. Unmatched junction bases numbered 9, after V lost 1 base and J lost 8 bases. The CDR3 covers 17 residues.

The chain couples TRBV15 to TRBJ1-1, with 9 bases matching TRBD1. The CDR3 has 14 residues. After removal of 4 bases from V and 3 bases from J, the junction contained 3 bases not matched to a gene. Germline CDR1 and CDR2: LNHNV and YYDKDF (reference sequence). This chain's CDR3 is CATSTGQGDTEAFF. The CDR3 coding sequence is TGTGCCACCAGCACGGGACAGGGTGACACTGAAGCTTTCTTT.

V is TRBV19 and J is TRBJ1-3; possibly TRBD1 for D (6 bases). Deletions cut 3 bases from V and 4 bases from J, with 16 bases between. The germline V gene has CDR1 LNHDA and CDR2 SQIVND (reference sequence). The CDR3 consists of 16 residues. CDR3 sequence (DNA): TGTGCCAGTAGTATCTTTGGCAGGGGTCCCGGAAACACCATATATTTT. It translates to CASSIFGRGPGNTIYF.

The V gene is TRBV14, the J gene TRBJ2-5, with D maybe TRBD2 (5 bases). This CDR3 is 15 amino acids long. The germline gives CDR1 SGHDN, CDR2 FVKESK. V lost 4 bases, J lost 5 bases, and 17 bases lay in between. The chain's CDR3 is CASSPGLLIVETQYF. CDR3 coding DNA: TGTGCCAGCAGCCCGGGGTTGCTAATAGTGGAGACCCAGTACTTC.

The genes are TRBV19 and TRBJ2-5; the match to TRBD2 covers 8 bases. After removal of 3 bases from V and 5 bases from J, the junction contained 5 bases not matched to a gene. CDR1 is LNHDA, CDR2 SQIVND, per germline (reference sequence). This CDR3 has 14 amino acids. CDR3 residues: CASSIRTSSETQYF. CDR3 nucleotide sequence: TGTGCCAGTAGTATCCGGACTAGCTCGGAGACCCAGTACTTC. The full variable domain, rest sourced from reference TRBV19 and TRBJ2-5, is DGGITQSPKYLFRKEGQNVTLSCEQNLNHDAMYWYRQDPGQGLRLIYYSQIVNDFQKGDIAEGYSVSREKKESFPLTVTSAQKNPTAFYLCASSIRTSSETQYFGPGTRLLVL.

CDR3 loop: CASRPGQGAGYGNQPQHF. DNA of the CDR3: TGTGCCAGCAGACCGGGACAGGGGGCAGGTTATGGCAATCAGCCCCAGCATTTT. V and J are TRBV27 and TRBJ1-5; 12 bases map to TRBD1. CDR1 is MNHEY and CDR2 is SMNVEV in the germline V gene (reference sequence). Trimming cost V 6 bases and J 2 bases; bases outside gene matches: 11. This CDR3 has 18 amino acids.

This chain connects TRBV7-3 to TRBJ2-1; 10 bases align to TRBD2. The CDR3 is made up of 16 amino acids. Germline CDR1 SGHTA, CDR2 FQGTGA. V trimming: 1 base; J trimming: 10 bases; junction bases outside the gene matches: 10. The CDR3 DNA sequence: TGTGCCAGCAGCTTAATGGCTAGCGGGAGAAGTGAAGAGCAGTTCTTC. The encoded protein is CASSLMASGRSEEQFF.

The chain recombines TRBV2 with TRBJ1-4; no clear D. CDR3 length: 13 amino acids. Trimming shortened V by 4 bases and J by 7 bases, and 10 bases separated the two germline ends. The germline V gene has CDR1 SNHLY and CDR2 FYNNEI. The CDR3 DNA is TGTGCCAGCAGTGTAGAGACGGGTGAAAAACTGTTTTTT. Its translation is CASSVETGEKLFF.

The rearrangement links TRBV5-1 to TRBJ2-7, with TRBD2 as a possible D gene (5 bases). The length of the CDR3 is 14 residues. CDR1 and CDR2 (germline): SGHRS, YFSETQ. V lost 6 bases to trimming and J lost 0 bases, with 13 bases between them. The CDR3 nucleotides are TGCGCCAGCAACGCGGGCCGGGACTCCTACGAGCAGTACTTC. Its protein is CASNAGRDSYEQYF.

V usage is TRBV28 and J usage is TRBJ2-7; D is unclear. CDR1 and CDR2 from the germline V gene are MDHEN and SYDVKM. This CDR3 spans 12 amino acids. The V end was cut by 1 base, the J end by 9 bases, with 10 bases between. CDR3 in DNA: TGTGCCAGCAGTTTATCGCGGTTACGGCAGTACTTC. Amino acids: CASSLSRLRQYF.

The CDR3 reads CASSLSGYLTEAFF. CDR3 DNA: TGTGCCAGCAGTTTATCAGGGTATCTCACTGAAGCTTTCTTT. The chain has TRBV28 and TRBJ1-1, with D perhaps TRBD1 (5 bases). V was cut by 1 base and J by 4 bases, with 10 bases left in between. The CDR3 length is 14 residues. From germline, CDR1 is MDHEN and CDR2 SYDVKM.

This chain uses TRBV7-2 with TRBJ2-1; D might be TRBD2 (5 bases). V lost 5 bases to trimming and J lost 5 bases, with 16 bases between them. This CDR3 has 15 residues. In germline, CDR1 is SGHTA, CDR2 FQGNSA. Written as DNA, the CDR3 is TGTGCCAGCAGCCAGGCGTGGGAGCCCAACAATGAGCAGTTCTTC. This gives the protein CASSQAWEPNNEQFF.

The CDR3 DNA sequence: TGCGCCAGCAGTCCAGGAAGCAATCAGCCCCAGCATTTT. It is translated as CASSPGSNQPQHF. V usage is TRBV10-1 and J usage is TRBJ1-5; D remains ambiguous. Germline CDR1 WNHNN, CDR2 SYGVQD (reference sequence). The CDR3 is made up of 13 amino acids. Trimming took off 5 bases at V and 1 base at J, with 6 bases between the two ends.

The chain couples TRBV3-1 (or the pseudogene TRBV3-2) to TRBJ1-6; 7 bases are a match to TRBD1. CDR1 LGHDT and CDR2 YNNKEL come from the germline V gene (reference sequence). V trimming: 4 bases; J trimming: 10 bases; junction bases outside the gene matches: 13. The CDR3 has 16 amino acids. The CDR3 nucleotides read TGTGCCAGCAGCCTTGAACAACAGGGGTACGGGTCACCCCTCCACTTT. Translated: CASSLEQQGYGSPLHF.

In this sample, this clone turned up once. The chain is built from TRBV28 and TRBJ2-3, with 8 bases aligning to TRBD2. Germline CDR1 MDHEN, CDR2 SYDVKM. CDR3 length: 15 amino acids. V lost 4 bases and J lost 2; bases outside the gene matches: 5. The DNA for the CDR3 is TGTGCCAGCAGTTCGGCCGGGAGGGACACAGATACGCAGTATTTT. Encoded protein: CASSSAGRDTDTQYF.

The genes are TRBV5-6 and TRBJ2-1; the D gene is possibly TRBD1 (6 bases). V was clipped by 9 bases and J by 2 bases, with 18 bases between them. CDR3 length: 15 residues. CDR1 is SGHDT, CDR2 YYEEEE, per germline. The CDR3 here is CATTFKGDAYNEQFF. CDR3 nucleotides: TGTGCCACCACGTTTAAGGGGGACGCCTACAATGAGCAGTTCTTC.

The chain employs TRBV28 and TRBJ1-3, with D tentatively TRBD1 (6 bases). Germline V gives CDR1 MDHEN, CDR2 SYDVKM. V dropped 5 bases and J dropped 4 bases, with 12 bases sitting between them. The CDR3 has 14 residues. CDR3 protein: CASSNTGPGNTIYF. CDR3 nucleotides: TGTGCCAGCAGTAACACAGGGCCCGGAAACACCATATATTTT.

The J gene is TRBJ1-5, the V gene TRBV2; D gene uncertain. Germline CDR1 SNHLY, CDR2 FYNNEI. Trimming took 3 bases from V and 4 from J, leaving 10 bases between them. This CDR3 contains 14 residues. CDR3 amino acids: CASSEVTENQPQHF. DNA for the CDR3: TGTGCCAGCAGTGAGGTTACAGAGAATCAGCCCCAGCATTTT.

The count of this clone is one. This chain links TRBV7-3 with TRBJ2-3; 10 nucleotides match TRBD2. CDR1 is SGHTA and CDR2 is FQGTGA in the germline V gene. There are 15 residues in the CDR3. J gave up 3 bases and V 6 bases, and 6 bases lay outside the gene matches. CDR3 coding DNA: TGTGCCAGCAGGAAGCGGGGGGGCCGGACAGATACGCAGTATTTT. Its protein is CASRKRGGRTDTQYF.

This chain connects TRBV28 to TRBJ2-1, with D perhaps TRBD1 (6 bases). Per the germline V gene, CDR1 is MDHEN and CDR2 is SYDVKM. The CDR3 runs 16 residues. The ends were cut back, 5 bases at V and 1 base at J, with 15 bases in the middle. The CDR3 DNA follows: TGTGCCAGCAGTGCCTACAGGGTAGGTTCCTACAATGAGCAGTTCTTC. Translation: CASSAYRVGSYNEQFF.

As regards this clone: Distinct nucleotide sequences in the sample also encode this CDR3. CDR3 sequence: CASSLGQGVQPQHF. CDR3 nucleotide sequence: TGTGCCAGCAGCCTGGGACAGGGCGTTCAGCCCCAGCATTTT. The chain links TRBV28 to TRBJ1-5; 9 nucleotides line up with TRBD1. With 6 bases clipped from V and 6 bases from J, the junction kept 6 bases outside the gene matches. Germline lookup yields CDR1 MDHEN and CDR2 SYDVKM. The CDR3 extends over 14 amino acids.